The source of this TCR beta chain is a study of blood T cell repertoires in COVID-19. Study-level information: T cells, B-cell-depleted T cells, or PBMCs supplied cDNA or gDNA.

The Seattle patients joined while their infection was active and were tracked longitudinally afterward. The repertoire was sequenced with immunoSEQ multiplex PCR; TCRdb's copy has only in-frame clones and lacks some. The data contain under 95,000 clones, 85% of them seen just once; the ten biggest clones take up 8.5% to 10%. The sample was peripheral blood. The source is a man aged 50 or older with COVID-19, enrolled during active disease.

In DNA form, the CDR3 reads TGTGCCAGCAGCCCCCCGAGCGGGAGTTTAAAGACCCAGTACTTC. Amino acid sequence: CASSPPSGSLKTQYF. This rearrangement joins TRBV14 to TRBJ2-5, with TRBD2 matching 8 bases. Germline V gene data show CDR1 as SGHDN and CDR2 as FVKESK. The CDR3 sequence is 15 residues long. The J segment lost 6 bases and the V segment lost 4 bases, leaving 10 bases of the junction unmatched. Complete variable domain (other parts from reference TRBV14 and TRBJ2-5): EAGVTQFPSHSVIEKGQTVTLRCDPISGHDNLYWYRRVMGKEIKFLLHFVKESKQDESGMPNNRFLAERTGGTYSTLKVQPAELEDSGVYFCASSPPSGSLKTQYFGPGTRLLVL.